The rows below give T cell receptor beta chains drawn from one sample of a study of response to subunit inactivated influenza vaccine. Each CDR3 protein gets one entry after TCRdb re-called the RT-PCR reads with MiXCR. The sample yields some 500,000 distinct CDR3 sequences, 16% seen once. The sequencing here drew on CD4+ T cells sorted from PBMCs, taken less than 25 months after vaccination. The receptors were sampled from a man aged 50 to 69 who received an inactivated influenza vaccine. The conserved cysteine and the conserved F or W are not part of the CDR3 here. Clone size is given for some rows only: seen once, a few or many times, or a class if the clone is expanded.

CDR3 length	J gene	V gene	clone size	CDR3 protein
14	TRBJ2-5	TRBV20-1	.	SATSLGQGVGETQY
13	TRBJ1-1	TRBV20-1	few	SAREWPLSDTEAF
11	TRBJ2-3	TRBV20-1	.	SARPLGTDTQY
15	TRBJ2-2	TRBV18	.	ASSPPGLAVNTGELF
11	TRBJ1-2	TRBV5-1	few	ASSWDPSYGYT
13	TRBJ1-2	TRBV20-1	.	SARMVGTGGSGYT
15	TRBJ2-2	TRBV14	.	ASSQGQGFVNTGELF
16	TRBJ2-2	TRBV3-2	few	ASSRYLIQGSGTGELF
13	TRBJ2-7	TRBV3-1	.	ASSQALTGSYEQY
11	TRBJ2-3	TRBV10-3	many	ASTGIYTDTQY
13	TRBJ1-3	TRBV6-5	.	ASSYGRGSGNTIY
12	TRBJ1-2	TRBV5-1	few	ASSLRQGGGGYT
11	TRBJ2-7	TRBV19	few	ATTISQGTEQY
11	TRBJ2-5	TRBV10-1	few	ASSGRTGETQY
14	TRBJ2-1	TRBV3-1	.	ASSSRDHSSYNEQF
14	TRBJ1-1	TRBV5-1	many	ASSQQTGWKDTEAF
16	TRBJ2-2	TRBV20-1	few	SARDRQSGRVSPGELF
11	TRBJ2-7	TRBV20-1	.	SAEDRVKYEQY
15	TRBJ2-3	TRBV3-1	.	ASSPYRLAGVSDTQY
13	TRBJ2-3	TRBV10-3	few	AISEGKRVTDTQY
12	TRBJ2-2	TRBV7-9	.	ASSSQTGSGELF
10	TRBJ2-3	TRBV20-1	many	SAPTRADTQY
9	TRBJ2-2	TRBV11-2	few	ASSLDGELF
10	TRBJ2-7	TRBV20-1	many	SASGQTYEQY
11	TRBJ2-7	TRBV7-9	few	ASSPVAGIEQY
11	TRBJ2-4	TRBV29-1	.	SVEGWAKNIQY
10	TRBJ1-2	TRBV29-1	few	SVAGGSYGYT
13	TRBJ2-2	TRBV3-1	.	ASSQSPGAPGELF
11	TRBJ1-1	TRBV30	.	AWSRTGNTEAF
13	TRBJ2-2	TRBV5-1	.	ASSLERPNTGELF
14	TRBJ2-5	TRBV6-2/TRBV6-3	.	ASSQDRTSGRETQY
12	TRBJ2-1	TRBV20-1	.	SARAVVSYDEQF
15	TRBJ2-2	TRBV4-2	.	ASSQDIGGRATGELF
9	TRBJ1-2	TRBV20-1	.	SARSGIGYT
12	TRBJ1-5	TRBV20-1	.	SARTGTGPQPQH
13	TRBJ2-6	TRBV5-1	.	ASRQAPSGANVLT
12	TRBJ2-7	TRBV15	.	ATSTGTGHYEQY
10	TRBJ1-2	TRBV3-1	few	ASSPGPYGYT
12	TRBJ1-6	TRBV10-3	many	AISEAEGNSPLH
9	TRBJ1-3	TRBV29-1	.	SVGIGGTIY
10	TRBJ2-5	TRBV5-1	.	ASSLPEKTQY
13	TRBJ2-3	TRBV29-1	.	SAGAQAGSTDTQY
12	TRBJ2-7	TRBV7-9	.	ASSLIREGGEQY
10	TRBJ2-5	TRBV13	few	ASSLGDETQY
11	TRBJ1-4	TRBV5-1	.	ASSKGPNEKLF
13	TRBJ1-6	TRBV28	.	ATNRIDSYNSPLH